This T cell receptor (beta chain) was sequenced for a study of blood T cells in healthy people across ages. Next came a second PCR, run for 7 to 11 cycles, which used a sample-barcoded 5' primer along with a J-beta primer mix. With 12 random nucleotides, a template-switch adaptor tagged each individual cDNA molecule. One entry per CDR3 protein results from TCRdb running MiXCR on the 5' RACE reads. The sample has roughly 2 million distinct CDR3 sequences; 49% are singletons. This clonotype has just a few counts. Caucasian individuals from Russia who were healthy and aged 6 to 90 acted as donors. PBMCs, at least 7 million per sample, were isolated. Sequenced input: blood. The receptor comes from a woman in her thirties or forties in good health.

CDR3 nucleotide sequence: TGTGCCACCGGCTCCCTGGGGGGCCGTAGGAATGAGCAGTTCTTC. Translation gives CATGSLGGRRNEQFF. The chain has TRBV6-5 and TRBJ2-1; D is possibly TRBD1 or TRBD2 (6 bases each). Trimming removed 10 bases at V and 7 bases at J, with 23 bases between. This CDR3 has 15 residues. CDR1 is MNHEY and CDR2 is SVGAGI in the germline V gene.